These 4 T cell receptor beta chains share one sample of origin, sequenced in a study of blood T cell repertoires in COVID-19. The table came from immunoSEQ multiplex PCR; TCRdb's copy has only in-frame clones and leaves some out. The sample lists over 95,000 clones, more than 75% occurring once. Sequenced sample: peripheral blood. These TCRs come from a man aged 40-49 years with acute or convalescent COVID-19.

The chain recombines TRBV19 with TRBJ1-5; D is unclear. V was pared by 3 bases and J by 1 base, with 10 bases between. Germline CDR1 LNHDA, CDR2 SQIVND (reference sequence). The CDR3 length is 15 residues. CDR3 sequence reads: CASSMSRRSNQPQHF. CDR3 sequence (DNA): TGTGCCAGTAGTATGTCGCGTCGCAGCAATCAGCCCCAGCATTTT.

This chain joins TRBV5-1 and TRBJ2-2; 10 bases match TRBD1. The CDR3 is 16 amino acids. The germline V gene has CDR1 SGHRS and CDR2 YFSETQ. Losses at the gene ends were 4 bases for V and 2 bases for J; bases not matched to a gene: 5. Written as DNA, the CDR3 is TGCGCCAGCAGCCCCGACAGGGGGCGCAACACCGGGGAGCTGTTTTTT. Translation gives CASSPDRGRNTGELFF.

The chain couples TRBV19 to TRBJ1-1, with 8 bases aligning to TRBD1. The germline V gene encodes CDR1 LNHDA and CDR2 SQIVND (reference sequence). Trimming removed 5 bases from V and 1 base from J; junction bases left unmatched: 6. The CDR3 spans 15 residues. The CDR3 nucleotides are TGTGCCAGTAGTTCACGGACAGGGCGGAACACTGAAGCTTTCTTT. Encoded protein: CASSSRTGRNTEAFF.

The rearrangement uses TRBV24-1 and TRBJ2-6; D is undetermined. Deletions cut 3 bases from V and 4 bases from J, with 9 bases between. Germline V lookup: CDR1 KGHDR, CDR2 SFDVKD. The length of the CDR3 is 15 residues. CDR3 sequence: CATSDVAEGANVLTF. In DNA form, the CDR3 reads TGTGCCACCAGTGATGTGGCTGAAGGGGCCAACGTCCTGACTTTC.